This TCR beta chain was observed in a study of blood T cell repertoires in COVID-19. Whole-study context: Samples came from the United States, Italy and Spain, spanning acute and convalescent COVID-19. From T cells, B-cell-depleted T cells, or PBMCs came the material, which was cDNA or gDNA.

Original methodology: Amplified reference gene primers provided the basis for estimating nucleated cell counts. The method was immunoSEQ multiplex PCR; TCRdb's version includes in-frame clones alone and lacks a portion of them. V and J calls and clone size follow that table, whereas D and trimming were derived from the DNA. Here the sample spans 250,000 to 300,000 clones, around nine tenths being singletons. The sample was peripheral blood. The sequence was collected from a woman in her thirties or forties who had recovered from COVID-19.

The CDR3 here is CATDPQSGRVSSGQFF. For the CDR3, the DNA is TGTGCCACCGACCCCCAAAGCGGGAGGGTTTCGAGTGGGCAGTTCTTC. The chain is built from TRBV10-3 and TRBJ2-1; 10 bases align to TRBD2. This CDR3 has 16 amino acids. J gave up 12 bases and V 10 bases, and 21 bases lay outside the gene matches. Germline CDR1 reads ENHRY; CDR2 reads SYGVKD.